This TCR beta chain stems from a study of blood T cell repertoires in COVID-19. On the study more broadly: COVID-19 samples collected from the United States, Italy and Spain covered acute and convalescent phases. Sources were T cells, B-cell-depleted T cells, or PBMCs; the material itself was cDNA or gDNA.

In the original workflow: Scientists estimated how many nucleated cells there were by amplifying reference gene primers. The method was immunoSEQ multiplex PCR; TCRdb's version includes in-frame clones alone and lacks a portion of them. The DNA gave D and trimming, while V, J and clone size come from that table. The sample shows some 14,000 clones, approximately 83% of them seen only once. In the case of this clone: Other DNA sequences in this specimen translate into the identical CDR3.

CDR1 and CDR2 (germline): SGHRS, YFSETQ. With 0 bases removed from V and 0 bases from J, the gap between germline ends came to 11 bases. CDR3 length: 16 amino acids. The rearrangement uses TRBV5-1 and TRBJ2-3; possibly TRBD1 for D (6 bases). Sample: peripheral blood. The receptor was isolated from a human donor in a cohort sampled during active COVID-19. This CDR3 is CASSLEWDTSTDTQYF. For the CDR3, the DNA is TGCGCCAGCAGCTTGGAATGGGACACGAGCACAGATACGCAGTATTTT.